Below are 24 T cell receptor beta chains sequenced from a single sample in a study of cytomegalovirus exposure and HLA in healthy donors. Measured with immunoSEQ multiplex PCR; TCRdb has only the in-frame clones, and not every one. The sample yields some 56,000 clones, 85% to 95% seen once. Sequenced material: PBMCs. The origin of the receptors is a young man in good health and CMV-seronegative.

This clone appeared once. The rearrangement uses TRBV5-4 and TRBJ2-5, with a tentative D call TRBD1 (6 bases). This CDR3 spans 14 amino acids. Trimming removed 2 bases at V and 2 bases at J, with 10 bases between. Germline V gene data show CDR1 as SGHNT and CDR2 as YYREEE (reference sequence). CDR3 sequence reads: CASSFGQPQETQYF. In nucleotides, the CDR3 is TGTGCCAGCAGCTTTGGACAGCCGCAAGAGACCCAGTACTTC. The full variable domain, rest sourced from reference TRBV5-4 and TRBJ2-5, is ETGVTQSPTHLIKTRGQQVTLRCSSQSGHNTVSWYQQALGQGPQFIFQYYREEENGRGNFPPRFSGLQFPNYSSELNVNALELDDSALYLCASSFGQPQETQYFGPGTRLLVL.

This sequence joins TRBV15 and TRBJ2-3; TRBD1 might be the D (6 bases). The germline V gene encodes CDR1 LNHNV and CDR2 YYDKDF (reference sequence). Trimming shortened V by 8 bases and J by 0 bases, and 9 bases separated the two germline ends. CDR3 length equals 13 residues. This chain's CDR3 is CATRTGSTDTQYF. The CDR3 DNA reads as TGTGCCACCCGAACAGGGAGCACAGATACGCAGTATTTT.

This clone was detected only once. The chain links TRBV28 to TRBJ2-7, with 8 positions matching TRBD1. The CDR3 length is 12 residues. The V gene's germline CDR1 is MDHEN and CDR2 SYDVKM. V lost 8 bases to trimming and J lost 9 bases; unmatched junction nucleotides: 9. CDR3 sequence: CASGDTGGWQYF. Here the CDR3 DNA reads TGTGCCAGCGGAGATACAGGGGGATGGCAGTACTTC. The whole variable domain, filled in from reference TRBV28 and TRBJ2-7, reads DVKVTQSSRYLVKRTGEKVFLECVQDMDHENMFWYRQDPGLGLRLIYFSYDVKMKEKGDIPEGYSVSREKKERFSLILESASTNQTSMYLCASGDTGGWQYFGPGTRLTVT.

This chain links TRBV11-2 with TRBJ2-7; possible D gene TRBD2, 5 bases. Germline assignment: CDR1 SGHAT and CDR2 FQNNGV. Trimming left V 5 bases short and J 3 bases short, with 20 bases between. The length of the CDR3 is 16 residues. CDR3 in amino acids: CASSQTDYPGNYEQYF. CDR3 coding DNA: TGTGCCAGCAGCCAGACCGACTACCCGGGCAACTACGAGCAGTACTTC.

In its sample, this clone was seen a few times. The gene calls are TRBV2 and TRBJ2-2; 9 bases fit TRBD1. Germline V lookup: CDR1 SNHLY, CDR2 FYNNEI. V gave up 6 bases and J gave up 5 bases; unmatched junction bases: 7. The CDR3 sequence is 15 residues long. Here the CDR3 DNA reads TGTGCCAGCAGCGGACAGGGGATTGGGACCGGGGAGCTGTTTTTT. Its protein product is CASSGQGIGTGELFF.

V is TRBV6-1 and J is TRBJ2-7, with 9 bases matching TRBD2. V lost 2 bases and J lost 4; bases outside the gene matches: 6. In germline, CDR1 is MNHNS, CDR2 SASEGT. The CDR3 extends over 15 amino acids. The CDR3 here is CASSESSGNMYEQYF. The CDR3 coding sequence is TGTGCCAGCAGTGAATCTAGCGGGAATATGTACGAGCAGTACTTC.

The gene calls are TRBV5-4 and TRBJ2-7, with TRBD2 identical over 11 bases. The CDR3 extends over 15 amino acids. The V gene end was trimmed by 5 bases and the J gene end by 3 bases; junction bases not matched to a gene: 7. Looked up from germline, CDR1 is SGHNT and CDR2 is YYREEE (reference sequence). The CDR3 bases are TGTGCCAGCAGAATTGATAGCGGGAGGGGCTACGAGCAGTACTTC. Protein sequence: CASRIDSGRGYEQYF.

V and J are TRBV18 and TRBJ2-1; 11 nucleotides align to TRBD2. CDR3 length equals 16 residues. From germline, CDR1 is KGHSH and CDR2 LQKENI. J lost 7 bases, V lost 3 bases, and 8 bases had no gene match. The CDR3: CASSPQLAGVSNEQFF. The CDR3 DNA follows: TGTGCCAGCTCACCCCAACTAGCGGGAGTAAGTAATGAGCAGTTCTTC. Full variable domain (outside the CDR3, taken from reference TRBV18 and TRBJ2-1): NAGVMQNPRHLVRRRGQEARLRCSPMKGHSHVYWYRQLPEEGLKFMVYLQKENIIDESGMPKERFSAEFPKEGPSILRIQQVVRGDSAAYFCASSPQLAGVSNEQFFGPGTRLTVL.

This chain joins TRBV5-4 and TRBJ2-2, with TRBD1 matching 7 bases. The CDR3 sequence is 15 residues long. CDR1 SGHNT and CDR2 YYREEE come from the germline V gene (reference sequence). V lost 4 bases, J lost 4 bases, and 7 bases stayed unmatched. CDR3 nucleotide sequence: TGTGCCAGCAGCGGGGGACAGATGTCCACCGGGGAGCTGTTTTTT. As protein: CASSGGQMSTGELFF.

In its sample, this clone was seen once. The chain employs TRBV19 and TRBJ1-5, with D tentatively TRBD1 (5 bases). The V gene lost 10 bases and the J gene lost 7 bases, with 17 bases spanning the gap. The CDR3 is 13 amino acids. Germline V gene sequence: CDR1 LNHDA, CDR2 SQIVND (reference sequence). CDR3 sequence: CAIRGGGNQPQHF. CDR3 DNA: TGTGCCATCCGGGGCGGGGGGAACCAGCCCCAGCATTTT.

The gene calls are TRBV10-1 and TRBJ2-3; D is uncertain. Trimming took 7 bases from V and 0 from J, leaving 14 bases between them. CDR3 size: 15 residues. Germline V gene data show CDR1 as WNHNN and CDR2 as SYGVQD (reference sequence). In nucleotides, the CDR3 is TGCGCCAGCACCTCGCATCGGTTGAGCACAGATACGCAGTATTTT. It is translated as CASTSHRLSTDTQYF.

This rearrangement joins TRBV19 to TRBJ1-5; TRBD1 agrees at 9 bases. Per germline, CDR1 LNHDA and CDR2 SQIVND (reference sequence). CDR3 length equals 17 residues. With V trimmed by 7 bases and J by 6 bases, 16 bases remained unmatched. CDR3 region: CASTPNRGRVPGQPQHF. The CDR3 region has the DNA TGTGCCAGTACACCGAACAGGGGGCGCGTCCCAGGTCAGCCCCAGCATTTT. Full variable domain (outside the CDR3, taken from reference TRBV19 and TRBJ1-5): DGGITQSPKYLFRKEGQNVTLSCEQNLNHDAMYWYRQDPGQGLRLIYYSQIVNDFQKGDIAEGYSVSREKKESFPLTVTSAQKNPTAFYLCASTPNRGRVPGQPQHFGDGTRLSIL.

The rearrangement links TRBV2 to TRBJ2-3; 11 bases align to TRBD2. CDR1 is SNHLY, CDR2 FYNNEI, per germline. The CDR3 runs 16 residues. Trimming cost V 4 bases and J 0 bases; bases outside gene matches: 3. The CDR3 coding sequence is TGTGCCAGCAGTGCCTGGACTAGCGGGAGCACAGATACGCAGTATTTT. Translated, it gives CASSAWTSGSTDTQYF.

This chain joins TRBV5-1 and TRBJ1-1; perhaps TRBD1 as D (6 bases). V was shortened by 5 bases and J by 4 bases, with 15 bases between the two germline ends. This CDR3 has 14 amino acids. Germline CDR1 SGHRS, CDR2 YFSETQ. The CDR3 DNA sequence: TGCGCCAGCAGGTCGACAGGTGGGAGCACTGAAGCTTTCTTT. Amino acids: CASRSTGGSTEAFF.

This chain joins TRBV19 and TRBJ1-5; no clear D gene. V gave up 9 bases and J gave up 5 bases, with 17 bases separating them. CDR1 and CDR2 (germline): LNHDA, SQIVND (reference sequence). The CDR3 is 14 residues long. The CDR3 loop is CASEGGRNHQPQHF. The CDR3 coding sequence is TGTGCCAGCGAAGGAGGACGGAACCATCAGCCCCAGCATTTT.

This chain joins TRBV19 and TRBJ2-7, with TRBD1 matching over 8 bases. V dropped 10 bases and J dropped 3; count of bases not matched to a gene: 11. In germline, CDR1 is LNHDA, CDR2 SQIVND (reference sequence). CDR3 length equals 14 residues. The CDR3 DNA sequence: TGTGCCACTGCGGGACAGGAAAAGGGCTACGAGCAGTACTTC. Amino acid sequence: CATAGQEKGYEQYF.

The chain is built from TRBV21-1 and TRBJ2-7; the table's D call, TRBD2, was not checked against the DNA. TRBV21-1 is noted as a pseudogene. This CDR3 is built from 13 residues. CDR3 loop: CASSIARVNEQYF. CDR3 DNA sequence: TGTGCCAGCAGCATCGCGAGGGTCAACGAGCAGTACTTC.

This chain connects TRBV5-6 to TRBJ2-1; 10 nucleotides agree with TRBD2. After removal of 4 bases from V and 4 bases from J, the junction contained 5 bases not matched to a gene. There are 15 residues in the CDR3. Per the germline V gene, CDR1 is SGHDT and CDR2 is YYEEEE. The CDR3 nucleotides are TGTGCCAGCAGCGTGCTAGCGGGAGAATACAATGAGCAGTTCTTC. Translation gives CASSVLAGEYNEQFF.

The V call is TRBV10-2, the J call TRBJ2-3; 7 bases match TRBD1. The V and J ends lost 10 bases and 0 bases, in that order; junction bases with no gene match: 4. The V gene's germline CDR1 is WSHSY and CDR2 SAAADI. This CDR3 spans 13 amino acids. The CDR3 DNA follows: TGCGCCACCCGACAGGGTAGCACAGATACGCAGTATTTT. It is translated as CATRQGSTDTQYF.

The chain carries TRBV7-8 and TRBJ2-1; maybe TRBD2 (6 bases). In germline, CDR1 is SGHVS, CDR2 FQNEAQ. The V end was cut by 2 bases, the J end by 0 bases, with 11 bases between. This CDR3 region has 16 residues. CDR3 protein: CASSLPGGGSYNEQFF. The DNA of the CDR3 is TGTGCCAGCAGCTTACCCGGGGGTGGCTCCTACAATGAGCAGTTCTTC.

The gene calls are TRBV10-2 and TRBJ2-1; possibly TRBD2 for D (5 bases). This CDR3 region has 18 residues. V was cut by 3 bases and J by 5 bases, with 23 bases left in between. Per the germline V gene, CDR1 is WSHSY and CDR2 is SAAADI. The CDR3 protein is CASSELVSPGLVDNEQFF. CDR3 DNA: TGCGCCAGCAGTGAATTGGTCTCGCCAGGACTTGTCGACAATGAGCAGTTCTTC.

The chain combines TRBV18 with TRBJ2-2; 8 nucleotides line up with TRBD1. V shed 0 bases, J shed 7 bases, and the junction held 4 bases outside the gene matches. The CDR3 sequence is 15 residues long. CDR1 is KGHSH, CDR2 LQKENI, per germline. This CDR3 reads CASSPPPGGHGELFF. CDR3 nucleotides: TGTGCCAGCTCACCACCGCCAGGGGGCCACGGGGAGCTGTTTTTT.

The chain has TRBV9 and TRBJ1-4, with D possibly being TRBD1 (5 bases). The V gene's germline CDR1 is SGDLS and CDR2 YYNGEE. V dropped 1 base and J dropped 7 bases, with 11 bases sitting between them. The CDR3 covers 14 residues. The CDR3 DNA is TGTGCCAGCAGCGTACAAGGGGAGGGTGAAAAACTGTTTTTT. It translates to CASSVQGEGEKLFF.

For the CDR3, the DNA is TGTGCCAGCAGCTTAGACACAGGGCTTGACTATGGCTACACCTTC. It yields the protein CASSLDTGLDYGYTF. The V gene is TRBV7-2, the J gene TRBJ1-2; tentatively, D is TRBD1 (6 bases). CDR1 is SGHTA, CDR2 FQGNSA, per germline. Trimming took off 1 base at V and 3 bases at J, with 12 bases between the two ends. The CDR3 has 15 residues.